The rows below give T cell receptor beta chains drawn from one sample of a study of shared clonotypes between healthy human individuals. The method was immunoSEQ multiplex PCR; TCRdb's version includes in-frame clones alone and lacks a portion of them. The sample records a few million clones, approximately 93% being singletons. The sample consisted of naive CD4+ T cells from PBMCs. The receptors derive from a man in his late teens or twenties in good health. Some clones in this sample may be carry-over from other donors' samples. Each CDR3 is given with its conserved first and last residue. Each record gives: J gene, D gene, V gene, clone size, CDR3 protein, CDR3 DNA. A D gene is named only where the DNA matches it firmly. Where a row states a size, it is once, few, many or the class of an expanded clone; other rows omit it.

TRBJ2-7 | TRBD2 | TRBV5-4 | - | CASSYGGRDYEQYF | TGTGCCAGCAGCTACGGCGGGAGGGACTACGAGCAGTACTTC
TRBJ1-3 | - | TRBV6-5 | - | CASGRDVVDTIYF | TGTGCCAGCGGCAGGGACGTCGTAGACACCATATATTTT
TRBJ2-5 | - | TRBV7-3 | - | CASSLMGGFGETQYF | TGTGCCAGCAGCTTAATGGGCGGGTTCGGGGAGACCCAGTACTTC
TRBJ1-1 | TRBD1 | TRBV7-2 | - | CASSATGQGEAFF | TGTGCCAGCAGCGCAACGGGACAGGGTGAAGCTTTCTTT
TRBJ2-5 | - | TRBV11-2 | - | CASSPGSWAQETQYF | TGTGCCAGCAGCCCCGGGTCGTGGGCCCAAGAGACCCAGTACTTC
TRBJ2-7 | - | TRBV7-9 | - | CASSVFGVTEYF | TGTGCCAGCAGCGTGTTTGGGGTGACGGAGTACTTC
TRBJ1-3 | - | TRBV6-5 | - | CASSPNGGNTIYF | TGTGCCAGCAGCCCAAACGGAGGAAACACCATATATTTT
TRBJ1-2 | - | TRBV6-1 | - | CASSEAGGDDGYTF | TGTGCCAGCAGTGAAGCGGGAGGAGACGATGGCTACACCTTC
TRBJ1-3 | - | TRBV4-2 | - | CASSQGPSSRGSGNTIYF | TGTGCCAGCAGCCAGGGCCCGTCGTCTCGGGGATCGGGAAACACCATATATTTT
TRBJ2-7 | TRBD1 | TRBV5-1 | - | CASSFWQGASYEQYF | TGCGCCAGCAGCTTTTGGCAGGGGGCATCCTACGAGCAGTACTTC
TRBJ1-5 | TRBD1 | TRBV2 | - | CASSAGQGDQPQHF | TGTGCCAGCAGTGCGGGACAGGGGGACCAGCCCCAGCATTTT
TRBJ1-4 | - | TRBV7-8 | - | CASSLGGLRPARGEKLFF | TGTGCCAGCAGCCTAGGGGGGTTGAGGCCGGCCCGGGGAGAAAAACTGTTTTTT
TRBJ2-1 | - | TRBV13 | - | CASSAGTGYNEQFF | TGTGCCAGCAGCGCGGGAACAGGGTACAATGAGCAGTTCTTC
TRBJ2-1 | TRBD2 | TRBV27 | - | CASSPRWREVSYNEQFF | TGTGCCAGCAGTCCAAGGTGGCGGGAGGTATCCTACAATGAGCAGTTCTTC
TRBJ2-2 | - | TRBV4-2 | - | CASSKTTPNTGELFF | TGTGCCAGCAGCAAGACCACACCGAACACCGGGGAGCTGTTTTTT
TRBJ2-7 | - | TRBV6-5 | - | CASSPTREYEQYF | TGTGCCAGCAGTCCGACCAGGGAGTACGAGCAGTACTTC
TRBJ2-1 | TRBD1 | TRBV4-1 | - | CASSRGQGASNEQFF | TGCGCCAGCAGCCGTGGACAGGGGGCTAGCAATGAGCAGTTCTTC
TRBJ2-3 | TRBD2 | TRBV5-1 | - | CASSFGTSAPDTQYF | TGCGCCAGCAGCTTTGGGACTAGCGCACCGGATACGCAGTATTTT
TRBJ1-5 | - | TRBV27 | - | CASRLGSLGAQHF | TGTGCCAGCAGACTGGGATCACTAGGGGCCCAGCATTTT
TRBJ2-7 | TRBD1 | TRBV7-2 | - | CASSLIGGTYEQYF | TGTGCCAGCAGCTTAATAGGGGGCACCTACGAGCAGTACTTC
TRBJ1-5 | - | TRBV7-2 | once | CASSWGGNQPQHF | TGTGCCAGCAGCTGGGGGGGGAATCAGCCCCAGCATTTT
TRBJ2-7 | - | TRBV27 | - | CASSLFSSEPYEQYF | TGTGCCAGCAGTTTATTCTCCAGTGAGCCCTACGAGCAGTACTTC
TRBJ2-1 | TRBD1 | TRBV9 | - | CASSLTGLGNEQFF | TGTGCCAGCAGCCTGACAGGGCTCGGAAATGAGCAGTTCTTC
TRBJ2-7 | TRBD2 | TRBV4-1 | - | CASSRGAGGMYEQYF | TGCGCCAGCAGCCGAGGGGCGGGAGGGATGTACGAGCAGTACTTC
TRBJ1-1 | - | TRBV6-5 | - | CASSYSRGGGTEAFF | TGTGCCAGCAGTTACTCCAGGGGAGGGGGCACTGAAGCTTTCTTT
TRBJ1-1 | TRBD1 | TRBV28 | - | CASNRGGGTEAFF | TGTGCCAGCAACAGGGGAGGTGGCACTGAAGCTTTCTTT
TRBJ2-1 | TRBD2 | TRBV30 | - | CAWSGSVASGGSSYNEQFF | TGTGCCTGGAGTGGTAGTGTGGCTAGCGGGGGGAGCTCCTACAATGAGCAGTTCTTC
TRBJ2-7 | - | TRBV19 | - | CASSIGSGPYEQYF | TGTGCCAGTAGTATAGGGAGCGGGCCCTACGAGCAGTACTTC
TRBJ1-5 | - | TRBV6-6 | - | CASSYGESYQPQHF | TGTGCCAGCAGTTACGGGGAAAGCTATCAGCCCCAGCATTTT
TRBJ2-3 | TRBD2 | TRBV28 | once | CASRGTSGTDTQYF | TGTGCCAGCCGGGGGACTAGCGGCACAGATACGCAGTATTTT
TRBJ2-3 | TRBD2 | TRBV5-1 | - | CASRWRESLTDTQYF | TGCGCCAGCAGATGGCGGGAGAGTCTTACAGATACGCAGTATTTT
TRBJ1-5 | - | TRBV2 | - | CASSEETGGQPQHF | TGTGCCAGCAGTGAAGAAACAGGTGGTCAGCCCCAGCATTTT
TRBJ1-4 | - | TRBV10-1 | once | CASSEGHPTNEKLFF | TGCGCCAGCAGCGAAGGACACCCAACTAATGAAAAACTGTTTTTT
TRBJ1-1 | TRBD1 | TRBV11-3 | few | CASSRTGGEAFF | TGTGCCAGCAGCCGGACAGGGGGTGAAGCTTTCTTT
TRBJ2-1 | TRBD2 | TRBV18 | once | CASSARDSGGSSYNEQFF | TGTGCCAGCTCAGCCAGGGATAGCGGGGGTTCCTCCTACAATGAGCAGTTCTTC
TRBJ1-1 | - | TRBV19 | once | CASWDILPEAFF | TGTGCCAGTTGGGACATCCTCCCTGAAGCTTTCTTT
TRBJ1-1 | TRBD1 | TRBV25-1 | - | CASSDPRTGGTEAFF | TGTGCCAGCAGTGACCCCCGGACAGGGGGCACTGAAGCTTTCTTT
TRBJ2-1 | - | TRBV19 | - | CASSVGPYNEQFF | TGTGCCAGTAGTGTGGGACCCTACAATGAGCAGTTCTTC